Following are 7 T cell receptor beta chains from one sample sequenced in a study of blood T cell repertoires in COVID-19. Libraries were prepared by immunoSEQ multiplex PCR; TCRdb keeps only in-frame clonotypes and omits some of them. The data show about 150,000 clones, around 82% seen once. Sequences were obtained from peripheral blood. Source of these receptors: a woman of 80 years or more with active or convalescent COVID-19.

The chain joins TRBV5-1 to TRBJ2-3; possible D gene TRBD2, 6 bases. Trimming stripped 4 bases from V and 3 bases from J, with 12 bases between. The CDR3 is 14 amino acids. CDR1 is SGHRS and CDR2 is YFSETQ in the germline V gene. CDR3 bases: TGCGCCAGCAGCACAGCGGGTACTACAGATACGCAGTATTTT. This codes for CASSTAGTTDTQYF.

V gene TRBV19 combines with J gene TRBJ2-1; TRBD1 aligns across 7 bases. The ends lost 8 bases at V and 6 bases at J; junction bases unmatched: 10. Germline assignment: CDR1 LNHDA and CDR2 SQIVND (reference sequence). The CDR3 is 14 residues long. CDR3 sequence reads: CASGTPGGSNEQFF. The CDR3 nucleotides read TGTGCCAGTGGTACCCCAGGGGGATCCAATGAGCAGTTCTTC.

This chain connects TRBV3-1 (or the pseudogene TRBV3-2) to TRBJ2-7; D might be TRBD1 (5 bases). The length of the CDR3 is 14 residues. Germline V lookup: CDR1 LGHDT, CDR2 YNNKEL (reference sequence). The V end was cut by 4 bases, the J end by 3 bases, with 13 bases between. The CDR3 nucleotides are TGTGCCAGCAGCCCCAGACAGCTTTACTACGAGCAGTACTTC. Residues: CASSPRQLYYEQYF.

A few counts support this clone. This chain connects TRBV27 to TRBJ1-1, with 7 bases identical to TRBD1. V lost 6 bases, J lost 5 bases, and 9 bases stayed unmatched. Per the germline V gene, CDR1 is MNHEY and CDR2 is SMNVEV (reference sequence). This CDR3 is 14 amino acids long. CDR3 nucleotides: TGTGCCAGCAGCCCCACTACAGGGGAGACTGAAGCTTTCTTT. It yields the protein CASSPTTGETEAFF.

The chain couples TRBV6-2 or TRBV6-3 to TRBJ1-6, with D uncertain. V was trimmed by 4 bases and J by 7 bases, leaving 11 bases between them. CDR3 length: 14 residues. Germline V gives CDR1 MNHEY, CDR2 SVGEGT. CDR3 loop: CASSFFLRNSPLHF. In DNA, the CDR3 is TGTGCCAGCAGTTTTTTCCTTCGGAATTCACCCCTCCACTTT.

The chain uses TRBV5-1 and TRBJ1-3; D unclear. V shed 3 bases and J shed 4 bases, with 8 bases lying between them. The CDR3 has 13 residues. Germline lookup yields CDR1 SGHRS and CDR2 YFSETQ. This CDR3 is CASSWALGNTIYF. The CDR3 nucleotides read TGCGCCAGCAGCTGGGCCCTAGGAAACACCATATATTTT.

The CDR3 reads CASSTRAGARTYEQYF. CDR3 bases: TGTGCCAGCAGCACACGCGCGGGGGCTCGTACCTACGAGCAGTACTTC. The chain carries TRBV7-8 and TRBJ2-7, with D tentatively TRBD2 (7 bases). Germline lookup yields CDR1 SGHVS and CDR2 FQNEAQ. The V end lost 5 bases, the J end lost 2 bases, and 19 bases lay between the germline ends. The CDR3 is 16 residues long.